This T cell receptor beta chain emerged from a study of OX40 agonist ivuxolimab in advanced cancers. At the level of the whole study: Ivuxolimab was a fully human IgG2 agonistic monoclonal antibody targeting the costimulatory receptor OX40 (CD134). Intravenous ivuxolimab was administered to patients every 2 weeks at six dose levels: 0.01, 0.1, 0.3, 1.5, 3 and 10 mg/kg. Of the roughly 52 dose-escalation patients, hepatocellular carcinoma was present in around 20, melanoma in roughly 15, renal cell carcinoma in 9 and head and neck cancer in 9. The dose-escalation cohort was around 83% male with a mean age of roughly 60 years, ranging from about 23 to 85. Prior anti-PD-1, anti-PD-L1 or anti-CTLA-4 therapy was permitted, and approximately 42% of dose-escalation patients had received checkpoint inhibitors. Partial responses occurred in three dose-escalation patients: two with cutaneous melanoma and one with hepatocellular carcinoma. Peripheral TCRbeta sequencing aimed to test whether ivuxolimab altered TCR sequence diversity and caused clonal T-cell expansion. The monotherapy dose-escalation portion (N of about 50 patients) of the phase I ivuxolimab trial is reported in the paper. The paper's findings and limits, for the study overall: After ivuxolimab, expanded clones were on average more numerous among CD8+ T cells than among CD4+ T cells. Low levels of normalized T-cell clonal expansion were also seen in some nonresponding patients. The antigen specificity of the peripheral T cells that underwent clonal expansion was not determined. At doses of 0.1 to 3.0 mg/kg, clonal expansion of both CD4+ and CD8+ blood T cells was observed from baseline to week 6. In the 0.1-3.0 mg/kg groups, partial responders were among the patients with the lowest normalized peripheral clonal expansion, particularly in CD8+ T cells.

For sequencing of the TCRbeta CDR3 region, genomic DNA was extracted from the sorted cells. The immunoSEQ Assay was used to sequence the TCRbeta CDR3 regions. In its TCRdb copy, this immuneACCESS table keeps in-frame sequences only and misses some clones. Where compared with another copy, unresolved V genes explain less than half of these, and the others have no known cause. This sample holds 65,000 to 75,000 clones; 80% to 90% were observed only once. The ten largest clones take up under 4.5% of the sample. The CDR3 runs 15 amino acids, cysteine and phenylalanine included. Here the CDR3 DNA is all that survives: 45 bases in frame from base 1. After removal of 6 bases from V and 1 base from J, the junction retains 5 bases not matched to a gene. Per the germline V gene, SGHTA is the CDR1 and FQGTGA is the CDR2. The trial excluded patients who had a history of autoimmune disease or who were on systemic immunosuppression. Peripheral blood for TCR sequencing was collected from all dose cohorts at baseline, on cycle 4 day 1, and on cycle 7 day 1. Samples came from an open-label, multicenter, first-in-human phase I dose-escalation trial of ivuxolimab. Adults with locally advanced or metastatic melanoma, renal cell, hepatocellular, or head and neck squamous cell carcinoma were enrolled in the trial. Before TCR sequencing, CD4+ T cells and CD8+ T cells from peripheral blood were sorted into separate populations.

Turning to this clone: Its antigen has not been determined. There are no base qualities to consult, and no much larger clone falls within one base.

The specimen comprised CD4+ or CD8+ T cells sorted from blood, sampled in a trial of the OX40 agonist ivuxolimab. This receptor chain uses TRBV7-3 and TRBJ2-1; TRBD2 lines up with 8 middle nucleotides. The TCR comes from an adult with an advanced solid tumor such as melanoma, head and neck, liver or kidney cancer. The base sequence is TGTGCCAGCAGTCTTAGCGGGGTATCCTACAATGAGCAGTTCTTC. Translated, this is CASSLSGVSYNEQFF.